What follows are 30 T cell receptor beta chains derived from one specimen sequenced in a study of cytomegalovirus exposure and HLA in healthy donors. Primers: 60 Vbeta forward and 13 Jbeta reverse. Clones were sequenced by immunoSEQ multiplex PCR, and TCRdb holds only the in-frame ones, with some missing. The table has 160,000 or so clones, around 80% seen once; the top ten hold less than 2%. The sequenced material came from PBMCs. These receptors originate from a young man in good health and CMV-seronegative.

The chain is built from TRBV7-2 and TRBJ1-2; 8 bases are shared with TRBD1. The trim removed 1 base at V and 9 bases at J, leaving 7 bases unmatched. Germline-derived CDR1 and CDR2 are SGHTA and FQGNSA. The CDR3 contains 14 residues. CDR3 in amino acids: CASSLVQGARSYTF. The CDR3 coding sequence is TGTGCCAGCAGCTTAGTGCAGGGGGCAAGAAGCTACACCTTC.

The rearrangement uses TRBV5-6 and TRBJ2-7; no reliable D call. V gave up 0 bases and J gave up 6 bases, with 19 bases separating them. The CDR3 spans 16 residues. Germline CDR1 SGHDT, CDR2 YYEEEE. CDR3 in amino acids: CASSLASWQDAREQYF. Written as DNA, the CDR3 is TGTGCCAGCAGCTTGGCCTCGTGGCAGGATGCGCGCGAGCAGTACTTC.

This sequence joins TRBV7-9 and TRBJ1-5, with D hard to call. The CDR3 runs to 14 residues. The V end lost 0 bases, the J end lost 5 bases, and 8 bases lay between the germline ends. Per the germline V gene, CDR1 is SEHNR and CDR2 is FQNEAQ (reference sequence). The CDR3 nucleotides are TGTGCCAGCAGCTTAGCCCCGAGTTATCAGCCCCAGCATTTT. Translated: CASSLAPSYQPQHF.

The chain combines TRBV30 with TRBJ1-2; the match to TRBD1 covers 10 bases. V gave up 1 base and J gave up 5 bases; unmatched junction bases: 7. CDR1 GTSNPN and CDR2 SVGIG come from the germline V gene (reference sequence). The CDR3 has 15 amino acids. The CDR3 loop reads CAWSEGQGLSYGYTF. The CDR3 coding sequence is TGTGCCTGGAGTGAGGGACAGGGGCTCTCTTATGGCTACACCTTC. Combining the CDR3 with reference TRBV30 and TRBJ1-2 gives the whole variable domain SQTIHQWPATLVQPVGSPLSLECTVEGTSNPNLYWYRQAAGRGLQLLFYSVGIGQISSEVPQNLSASRPQDRQFILSSKKLLLSDSGFYLCAWSEGQGLSYGYTFGSGTRLTVV.

The chain is built from TRBV11-2 and TRBJ1-1; weak D call: TRBD1 (6 bases). Germline V lookup: CDR1 SGHAT, CDR2 FQNNGV. The CDR3 is made up of 12 amino acids. The ends were cut back, 3 bases at V and 6 bases at J, with 8 bases in the middle. This CDR3 is CASSFTGSEAFF. In DNA form, the CDR3 reads TGTGCCAGCAGCTTTACAGGGTCTGAAGCTTTCTTT.

The chain uses TRBV7-8 and TRBJ2-1; D gene uncertain. This CDR3 has 14 amino acids. V was pared by 3 bases and J by 3 bases, with 9 bases between. Per the germline V gene, CDR1 is SGHVS and CDR2 is FQNEAQ. CDR3 sequence: CASSLRSRYNEQFF. CDR3 DNA sequence: TGTGCCAGCAGCTTGAGGTCGCGCTACAATGAGCAGTTCTTC.

The chain employs TRBV5-8 and TRBJ2-1; D may be TRBD1 (5 bases). The CDR3 loop spans 11 amino acids. The germline V gene encodes CDR1 SGHTS and CDR2 YDEGEE. V was cut by 2 bases and J by 15 bases, with 12 bases left in between. CDR3 nucleotide sequence: TGTGCCAGCAGCTTAAGCAGGGTTCTGTTCTTC. Protein sequence: CASSLSRVLFF.

V is TRBV27 and J is TRBJ2-7, with a tentative D call TRBD1 (5 bases). The germline CDR1 and CDR2 sequences are MNHEY and SMNVEV (reference sequence). This CDR3 contains 15 residues. V shed 4 bases and J shed 4 bases, with 17 bases lying between them. The CDR3 loop is CASSSPPSRVYEQYF. In DNA form, the CDR3 reads TGTGCCAGCAGTTCGCCCCCGAGCAGGGTATACGAGCAGTACTTC.

The CDR3 DNA reads TGTGCCATCAGTCCAGGGGGCGACTATGGCTACACCTTC. Translated: CAISPGGDYGYTF. V gene TRBV10-3 combines with J gene TRBJ1-2; 8 nucleotides match TRBD1. This CDR3 is built from 13 residues. The germline V gene has CDR1 ENHRY and CDR2 SYGVKD. V gave up 5 bases and J gave up 3 bases; unmatched junction bases: 2.

V usage is TRBV7-8 and J usage is TRBJ1-6; D not certain. V shed 1 base and J shed 6 bases, with 10 bases lying between them. The CDR3 covers 15 residues. CDR1 is SGHVS and CDR2 is FQNEAQ in the germline V gene. CDR3 protein: CASSLGTPVNSPLHF. In DNA, the CDR3 is TGTGCCAGCAGCTTAGGAACCCCAGTTAATTCACCCCTCCACTTT.

The chain links TRBV28 to TRBJ2-5; 9 nucleotides match TRBD1. The CDR3 is 16 amino acids. Germline CDR1 reads MDHEN; CDR2 reads SYDVKM. The junction had 11 bases not matched to a gene; V was cut back by 5 bases and J by 4 bases. This chain's CDR3 is CASSPTGTGSRETQYF. The CDR3 DNA is TGTGCCAGCAGTCCTACCGGGACAGGGAGTCGAGAGACCCAGTACTTC.

In DNA form, the CDR3 reads TGTGCCAGCAGCCAACAGGGATTGAACACTGAAGCTTTCTTT. Translated: CASSQQGLNTEAFF. The rearrangement joins TRBV5-4 to TRBJ1-1; tentatively, D is TRBD1 (6 bases). Trimming took 4 bases from V and 0 from J, leaving 10 bases between them. This CDR3 has 14 amino acids. Germline CDR1 reads SGHNT; CDR2 reads YYREEE (reference sequence). Full variable domain (outside the CDR3, taken from reference TRBV5-4 and TRBJ1-1): ETGVTQSPTHLIKTRGQQVTLRCSSQSGHNTVSWYQQALGQGPQFIFQYYREEENGRGNFPPRFSGLQFPNYSSELNVNALELDDSALYLCASSQQGLNTEAFFGQGTRLTVV.

This clone was counted between two and nine times. This chain joins TRBV9 and TRBJ2-3; TRBD1 matches at 7 bases. V gave up 0 bases and J gave up 2 bases; unmatched junction bases: 3. Germline V gene sequence: CDR1 SGDLS, CDR2 YYNGEE. This CDR3 spans 15 amino acids. The CDR3 region is CASSVEGQPTDTQYF. The DNA for the CDR3 is TGTGCCAGCAGCGTAGAGGGACAGCCCACAGATACGCAGTATTTT.

This chain joins TRBV28 and TRBJ2-7; 8 bases agree with TRBD1. CDR1 is MDHEN and CDR2 is SYDVKM in the germline V gene. The CDR3 is made up of 15 amino acids. Trimming removed 6 bases from V and 1 base from J; junction bases left unmatched: 8. In DNA, the CDR3 is TGTGCCAGCAGAATAGGGAACAGGGGGTCCTACGAGCAGTACTTC. It encodes CASRIGNRGSYEQYF.

The V call is TRBV19, the J call TRBJ1-4, with D hard to call. Trimming took 7 bases from V and 2 from J, leaving 11 bases between them. Germline V gene lookup returns CDR1 LNHDA and CDR2 SQIVND (reference sequence). The CDR3 is made up of 14 amino acids. The CDR3 DNA reads as TGTGCCAGTACCCCCGCGGGCACTAATGAAAAACTGTTTTTT. Amino acid sequence: CASTPAGTNEKLFF. The full variable domain, completed using reference TRBV19 and TRBJ1-4, is DGGITQSPKYLFRKEGQNVTLSCEQNLNHDAMYWYRQDPGQGLRLIYYSQIVNDFQKGDIAEGYSVSREKKESFPLTVTSAQKNPTAFYLCASTPAGTNEKLFFGSGTQLSVL.

The V call is TRBV27, the J call TRBJ1-4, with D unclear. There are 17 residues in the CDR3. Germline loops: CDR1 MNHEY, CDR2 SMNVEV (reference sequence). V was pared by 5 bases and J by 0 bases, with 16 bases between. CDR3 sequence reads: CASSPTGWPTTNEKLFF. DNA for the CDR3: TGTGCCAGCAGTCCGACGGGATGGCCCACAACTAATGAAAAACTGTTTTTT.

This chain joins TRBV7-3 and TRBJ2-3; 10 nucleotides align to TRBD2. V dropped 5 bases and J dropped 0; count of bases not matched to a gene: 11. The germline V gene encodes CDR1 SGHTA and CDR2 FQGTGA. The CDR3 loop spans 18 amino acids. This chain's CDR3 is CASSQKREGRDSTDTQYF. The CDR3 DNA reads TGTGCCAGCAGCCAAAAGCGGGAGGGCCGGGATAGCACAGATACGCAGTATTTT.

The V call is TRBV2, the J call TRBJ1-4; D remains ambiguous. From germline, CDR1 is SNHLY and CDR2 FYNNEI. V lost 5 bases to trimming and J lost 6 bases, with 10 bases between them. The CDR3 is 13 residues long. CDR3 in DNA: TGTGCCAGCAGTCCTATTCCGGATGAAAAACTGTTTTTT. This sequence encodes CASSPIPDEKLFF.

The chain carries TRBV5-1 and TRBJ2-1; D not resolved. Per germline, CDR1 SGHRS and CDR2 YFSETQ. The V end lost 2 bases, the J end lost 2 bases, and 11 bases lay between the germline ends. The CDR3 totals 15 residues. CDR3 in amino acids: CASSFELAAYNEQFF. The CDR3 bases are TGCGCCAGCAGCTTCGAGCTGGCGGCCTACAATGAGCAGTTCTTC.

As concerns this clone: One junction end disagrees with the germline gene, perhaps due to a read error. The rearrangement uses TRBV7-9 and TRBJ1-1; no clear D. Germline-derived CDR1 and CDR2 are SEHNR and FQNEAQ (reference sequence). The CDR3 is 13 amino acids. The DNA for the CDR3 is TGTTCCAGCAGCTTCGAGGGGAACACTGAAGCTTTCTTT. It is translated as CSSSFEGNTEAFF.

About this clone: The same CDR3 can be traced to other DNA sequences in this sample. V is TRBV18 and J is TRBJ1-1; no definite D call. V shed 3 bases and J shed 3 bases, with 8 bases lying between them. This CDR3 is built from 13 residues. Germline V CDR1 and CDR2: KGHSH, LQKENI. The chain's CDR3 is CASSPPGDTEAFF. The CDR3 DNA sequence: TGTGCCAGCTCACCCCCCGGGGACACTGAAGCTTTCTTT.

J is TRBJ2-7 and V is TRBV4-1; tentatively, D is TRBD1 (5 bases). The germline CDR1 and CDR2 sequences are MGHRA and YSYEKL. There are 13 residues in the CDR3. Trimming left V 3 bases short and J 6 bases short, with 12 bases between. The CDR3 spells CASSQTDESEQYF. For the CDR3, the DNA is TGCGCCAGCAGCCAGACAGACGAGAGCGAGCAGTACTTC.

This clone was counted only a few times. The chain recombines TRBV5-4 with TRBJ2-7; 7 nucleotides match TRBD2. V trimming: 0 bases; J trimming: 2 bases; junction bases outside the gene matches: 8. The CDR3 length is 16 residues. Germline lookup yields CDR1 SGHNT and CDR2 YYREEE (reference sequence). The CDR3 spells CASSLVGGGVAYEQYF. DNA of the CDR3: TGTGCCAGCAGCTTGGTGGGGGGAGGGGTTGCCTACGAGCAGTACTTC.

The gene calls are TRBV21-1 and TRBJ1-4; TRBD1, the table's D call, lacks a check against the DNA. TRBV21-1 corresponds to a pseudogene. The CDR3 spans 14 residues. CDR3 in amino acids: CASNQTGPNEKLFF. Written as DNA, the CDR3 is TGTGCCAGCAACCAGACAGGGCCTAATGAAAAACTGTTTTTT.

CDR3 sequence: CASSYSGGAAETQYF. The DNA for the CDR3 is TGTGCCAGCAGTTACTCGGGAGGGGCGGCAGAGACCCAGTACTTC. This chain uses TRBV6-5 with TRBJ2-5; 7 nucleotides line up with TRBD2. Per the germline V gene, CDR1 is MNHEY and CDR2 is SVGAGI. Trimming removed 0 bases from V and 4 bases from J; junction bases left unmatched: 5. The CDR3 totals 15 residues.

The V and J genes are TRBV6-5 and TRBJ2-1, with TRBD1 as a possible D gene (5 bases). V was trimmed by 2 bases and J by 12 bases, leaving 8 bases between them. Germline CDR1 MNHEY, CDR2 SVGAGI. This CDR3 contains 11 residues. This chain's CDR3 is CASSYQGAQFF. CDR3 nucleotides: TGTGCCAGCAGTTACCAGGGTGCGCAGTTCTTC.

The chain combines TRBV28 with TRBJ2-7; TRBD1 might be the D (5 bases). The V gene lost 5 bases and the J gene lost 0 bases, with 17 bases spanning the gap. The CDR3 is 16 amino acids. Germline V gene data show CDR1 as MDHEN and CDR2 as SYDVKM. The CDR3 region has the DNA TGTGCCAGCAGTACTCTCAGGGTAACCAGCTCCTACGAGCAGTACTTC. Translated: CASSTLRVTSSYEQYF.

This chain joins TRBV2 and TRBJ1-5; D call uncertain. Between the trimmed V and J ends, which lost 6 bases and 0 bases, there was a span of 9 bases. This CDR3 region has 14 residues. Germline CDR1 is SNHLY and CDR2 is FYNNEI. The CDR3 DNA is TGTGCCAGCAGCCCGGGGTATAGCAATCAGCCCCAGCATTTT. Amino acid sequence: CASSPGYSNQPQHF.

The V and J genes are TRBV19 and TRBJ1-1; TRBD1 is a possible D gene (5 bases). V lost 6 bases and J lost 5, with 13 bases in between. The length of the CDR3 is 13 residues. Germline-derived CDR1 and CDR2 are LNHDA and SQIVND (reference sequence). The DNA for the CDR3 is TGTGCCAGTAGCATGAGCAGGGAAACTGAAGCTTTCTTT. This encodes CASSMSRETEAFF.

The chain employs TRBV5-8 and TRBJ2-7; no clear D gene. Trimming removed 0 bases at V and 4 bases at J, with 8 bases between. Germline CDR1 is SGHTS and CDR2 is YDEGEE. The CDR3 is 13 amino acids. CDR3 in amino acids: CASSLALSYEQYF. The CDR3 region has the DNA TGTGCCAGCAGCTTGGCCCTATCTTACGAGCAGTACTTC.